The clone carrying this T cell receptor (beta chain) was found many times. The antigen is unknown. Germline V gene data show CDR1 as KGHDR and CDR2 as SFDVKD. V gave up 0 bases and J gave up 7 bases, with 8 bases separating them. CDR3 length: 13 amino acids. Researchers amplified the TCR beta CDR3 regions from RNA transcripts. The study used the HTBI primer set for a first-round RT-PCR of the TCR CDR3. TCRdb re-analysed the multiplex PCR reads in MiXCR, keeping a single row per CDR3 protein. The profile covers approximately 400,000 distinct CDR3 sequences, with roughly 13% appearing a single time and around 10% taken by the ten largest. The sample originates from a study of T cells in Graves' hyperthyroidism and ophthalmopathy. Findings and limits, study-wide: Patients with ophthalmopathy were separated from those with stable hyperthyroidism by a 13 V-J model.

The receptor's source is a woman in her fifties or sixties with Graves' hyperthyroidism. The J gene is TRBJ1-2, the V gene TRBV24-1, with D possibly TRBD1 on 6 matching bases. Source material: blood. The CDR3 DNA is TGTGCCACCAGTGATTTGCCAGGGGTTGGCTACACCTTC. Its protein is CATSDLPGVGYTF.